This TCR beta chain was found in a study of regulatory T cells in long-lasting Graves disease. Across the study: Graves' patients diagnosed newly had used antithyroid drugs under 3 months. Overall study findings and caveats: Persistent Graves' patients showed a TCR diversity that was lower than that of newly diagnosed ones. There were preferences for TRBV28, TRBJ1-2 and TRBJ2-5 in persistent disease.

Investigators prepared the TCR beta libraries by applying iRepertoire HTBI primers and Arm-PCR of CDR3 regions. In the original processing: In the combined samples, 62 TRBV and 14 TRBJ segments were identified. MiXCR was run by TCRdb on the multiplex PCR reads, yielding one entry per CDR3 protein. These V and J calls originate from TCRdb's pipeline instead of the authors' own analysis. The sample lists around 250,000 distinct CDR3 sequences, around 21% occurring once. This clonotype was recorded many times. What it binds is not known. Time point noted: newly diagnosed GD, antithyroid drugs for less than 3 months. Extracted RNA from PBMCs served as the source of the TCR library. After removal of 4 bases from V and 7 bases from J, the junction contained 7 bases not matched to a gene. In germline, CDR1 is SGHDT, CDR2 YYEEEE. CDR3 length equals 14 residues.

Here the sequenced sample was peripheral blood mononuclear cells (PBMCs), taken at new diagnosis, from a patient treated with antithyroid drugs. V usage is TRBV5-6 and J usage is TRBJ1-5; 8 nucleotides line up with TRBD1. This clonotype was sampled from a female donor with Graves disease. CDR3 loop: CASSARTGMQPQHF. As DNA, the CDR3 is TGTGCCAGCAGCGCCCGGACAGGGATGCAGCCCCAGCATTTT.